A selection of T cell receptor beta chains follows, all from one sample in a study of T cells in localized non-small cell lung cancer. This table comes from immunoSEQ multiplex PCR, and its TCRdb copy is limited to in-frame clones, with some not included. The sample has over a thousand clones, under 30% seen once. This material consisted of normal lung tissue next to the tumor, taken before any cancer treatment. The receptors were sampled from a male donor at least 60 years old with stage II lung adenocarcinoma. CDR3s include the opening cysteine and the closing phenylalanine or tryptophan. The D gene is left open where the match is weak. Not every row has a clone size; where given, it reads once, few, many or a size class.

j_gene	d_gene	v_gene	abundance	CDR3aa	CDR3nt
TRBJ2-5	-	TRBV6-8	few	CAIGGGSRETQYF	TGTGCCATTGGCGGGGGCAGCCGGGAGACCCAGTACTTC
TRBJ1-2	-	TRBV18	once	CASSPVPSNYGYTF	TGTGCCAGCTCACCCGTTCCCTCGAACTATGGCTACACCTTC
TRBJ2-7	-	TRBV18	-	CASSPSLSTYEQYF	TGTGCCAGCTCACCTTCGTTGTCGACCTACGAGCAGTACTTC
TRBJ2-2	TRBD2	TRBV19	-	CASTVGGVGPGELFF	TGTGCCAGTACCGTGGGAGGGGTAGGCCCCGGGGAGCTGTTTTTT
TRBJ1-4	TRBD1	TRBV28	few	CASRLGSRTGGGRFEKLFF	TGTGCCAGCAGGCTGGGGAGCCGGACAGGGGGCGGACGTTTTGAAAAACTGTTTTTT
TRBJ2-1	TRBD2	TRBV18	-	CASSPRTSGYGEQFF	TGTGCCAGCTCACCACGGACTAGCGGGTACGGTGAGCAGTTCTTC
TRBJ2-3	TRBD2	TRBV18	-	CASSSGGLAGADTQYF	TGTGCCAGCTCGTCAGGCGGACTAGCGGGGGCGGATACGCAGTATTTT
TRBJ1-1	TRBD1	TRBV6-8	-	CASTPPGTGNTEAFF	TGTGCCAGCACCCCCCCCGGGACAGGGAACACTGAAGCTTTCTTT
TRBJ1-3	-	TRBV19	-	CASTRGGSGNTIYF	TGTGCCAGTACCCGGGGGGGCTCTGGAAACACCATATATTTT
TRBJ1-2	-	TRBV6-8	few	CASRDGVGLGHGYTF	TGTGCCAGCAGGGACGGAGTCGGGTTAGGGCATGGCTACACCTTC
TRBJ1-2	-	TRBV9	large	CASSPSGASYGYTF	TGTGCCAGCAGCCCCTCGGGGGCAAGTTATGGCTACACCTTC
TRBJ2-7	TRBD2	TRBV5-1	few	CASSLEAGTSGRATYEQYF	TGCGCCAGCAGCTTGGAGGCCGGGACTAGCGGGAGGGCCACCTACGAGCAGTACTTC
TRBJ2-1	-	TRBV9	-	CASSTESYNEQFF	TGTGCCAGCAGTACTGAATCCTACAATGAGCAGTTCTTC
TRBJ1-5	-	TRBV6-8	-	CASKERGAQFEPQHF	TGTGCCAGCAAGGAGAGAGGGGCGCAATTCGAGCCCCAGCATTTT
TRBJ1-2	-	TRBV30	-	CAWSFPGTANFYGYTF	TGTGCCTGGAGTTTTCCCGGGACGGCAAACTTCTATGGCTACACCTTC
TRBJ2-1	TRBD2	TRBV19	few	CASNRAGVDVGNEQFF	TGTGCCAGTAATCGAGCGGGAGTGGACGTCGGCAATGAGCAGTTCTTC
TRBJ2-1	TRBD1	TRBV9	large	CASSEGSGTGSAGRYNEQFF	TGTGCCAGCAGCGAAGGTTCTGGGACAGGGTCTGCCGGGAGATACAATGAGCAGTTCTTC
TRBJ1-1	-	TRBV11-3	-	CASSPRVGNTEAFF	TGTGCCAGCAGCCCCCGGGTCGGTAACACTGAAGCTTTCTTT
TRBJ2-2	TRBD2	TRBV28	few	CASFHSGRNGELFF	TGTGCCAGCTTCCATAGCGGGAGAAACGGGGAGCTGTTTTTT
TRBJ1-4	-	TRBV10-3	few	CASSSQNNEKLFF	TGTGCCAGCTCCAGCCAGAATAATGAAAAACTGTTTTTT
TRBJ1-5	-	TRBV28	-	CASSLPPTYQPQHF	TGTGCCAGCAGTTTGCCCCCAACTTATCAGCCCCAGCATTTT
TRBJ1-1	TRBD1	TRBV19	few	CASSSRAGGKAFF	TGTGCCAGTAGTTCGCGGGCAGGGGGCAAAGCTTTCTTT
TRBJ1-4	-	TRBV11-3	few	CASSLGAGGDNEKLFF	TGTGCCAGCAGCTTAGGTGCAGGAGGGGACAATGAAAAACTGTTTTTT
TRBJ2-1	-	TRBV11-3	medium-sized	CASSPDRISRNEQFF	TGTGCCAGCAGCCCCGATAGGATTTCCCGGAATGAGCAGTTCTTC
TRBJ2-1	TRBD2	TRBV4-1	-	CASRPSGPYNEQFF	TGCGCCAGCAGGCCTAGCGGACCCTACAATGAGCAGTTCTTC
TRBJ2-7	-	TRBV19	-	CASYDGYEQYF	TGTGCCAGTTACGATGGGTACGAGCAGTACTTC
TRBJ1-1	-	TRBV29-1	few	CSVEDQISTEAFF	TGCAGCGTTGAGGACCAAATTAGCACTGAAGCTTTCTTT
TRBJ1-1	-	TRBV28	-	CASRTVNTEAFF	TGTGCCAGCAGGACGGTGAACACTGAAGCTTTCTTT
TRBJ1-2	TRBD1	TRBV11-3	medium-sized	CASSLPRTGAGYTF	TGTGCCAGCAGCTTGCCCCGAACAGGGGCCGGCTACACCTTC